What follows are 17 T cell receptor beta chains derived from one specimen sequenced in a study of blood T cells in healthy people across ages. Primed by a sample-barcoded 5' primer and a J-beta primer mix, a second PCR proceeded for roughly 7 to 12 cycles. TCRdb used MiXCR to reprocess the 5' RACE reads, holding one entry per CDR3 protein. Of about 1,500,000 distinct CDR3 sequences in the sample, approximately 28% were seen once. The material sequenced was blood. The receptors originated from a woman in her thirties in good health.

Notes on this clonotype: A much larger clone lies a single base off, so this may be a read error. This chain connects TRBV12-3 or TRBV12-4 to TRBJ2-5, with D perhaps TRBD1 (5 bases). Trimming stripped 6 bases from V and 11 bases from J, with 22 bases between. This CDR3 contains 14 residues. The CDR3 loop is CASSPRRQGNEQYF. The CDR3 DNA reads as TGTGCCAGCAGCCCTCGGCGGCAGGGCAATGAGCAGTACTTC.

The chain has TRBV7-3 and TRBJ2-3, with 7 bases lining up with TRBD1. Germline V gene sequence: CDR1 SGHTA, CDR2 FQGTGA. This CDR3 spans 16 amino acids. J was trimmed by 4 bases and V by 0 bases; bases with no gene match: 7. CDR3 nucleotides: TGTGCCAGCAGCTTAACAGGGACAGCCCGGTCAGATACGCAGTATTTT. Amino acids: CASSLTGTARSDTQYF.

V usage is TRBV6-1 and J usage is TRBJ1-2; D possibly corresponds to TRBD1 (6 bases). Trimming pared 1 base from V and 8 bases from J, leaving 17 bases between. The CDR3 totals 15 residues. The V gene's germline CDR1 is MNHNS and CDR2 SASEGT. The CDR3 bases are TGTGCCAGCAGTGAAGGCTTCCCGGGGGCGAGAGGCTACACCTTC. It specifies CASSEGFPGARGYTF.

The chain recombines TRBV7-2 with TRBJ1-4, with a weak D call TRBD1 (5 bases). From germline, CDR1 is SGHTA and CDR2 FQGNSA. The V end lost 2 bases, the J end lost 7 bases, and 17 bases lay between the germline ends. This CDR3 region has 16 residues. The CDR3 nucleotides read TGTGCCAGCAGCTTAAGCCCTCCAGGGTCGGCTGAAAAACTGTTTTTT. Amino acids: CASSLSPPGSAEKLFF.

Many counts were recorded for this clonotype. J is TRBJ2-5 and V is TRBV28; TRBD1 agrees at 8 bases. V shed 4 bases, J shed 5 bases, and the junction held 6 bases outside the gene matches. CDR3 length: 14 amino acids. Per germline, CDR1 MDHEN and CDR2 SYDVKM. DNA of the CDR3: TGTGCCAGCAGTTCGGACAGGGATGTGGAGACCCAGTACTTC. Protein product: CASSSDRDVETQYF.

The sample holds many counts of this clonotype. This rearrangement joins TRBV9 to TRBJ2-1; D is perhaps TRBD1 or TRBD2 (6 bases each). V lost 4 bases, J lost 5 bases, and 10 bases lay in between. Looked up from germline, CDR1 is SGDLS and CDR2 is YYNGEE. The CDR3 totals 13 residues. Here the CDR3 reads CASSQGRNNEQFF. The CDR3, as DNA: TGTGCCAGCAGCCAGGGGAGGAACAATGAGCAGTTCTTC.

This sequence joins TRBV20-1 and TRBJ2-7; 8 positions match TRBD2. CDR3 size: 17 residues. Germline loops: CDR1 DFQATT, CDR2 SNEGSKA (reference sequence). Trimming at V came to 0 bases and at J to 2 bases, leaving 12 bases not matched to a gene. In nucleotides, the CDR3 is TGCAGTGCTAGAGATGGGGCCTCCTTCGGGAGGGCCTACGAGCAGTACTTC. Translating it yields CSARDGASFGRAYEQYF.

This clonotype was recorded a few times. The V gene is TRBV20-1, the J gene TRBJ2-7; TRBD2 agrees at 8 bases. Germline values: CDR1 DFQATT, CDR2 SNEGSKA (reference sequence). After removal of 6 bases from V and 7 bases from J, the junction contained 17 bases not matched to a gene. This CDR3 region has 15 residues. CDR3 DNA: TGCAGTGCCCGAGAAAGGACGGGAGGGTCGGGAGAGCAGTACTTC. This encodes CSARERTGGSGEQYF.

Only a few counts were recorded for this clonotype. V gene TRBV5-1 combines with J gene TRBJ2-3, with TRBD2 matching 10 bases. The CDR3 totals 16 residues. Per germline, CDR1 SGHRS and CDR2 YFSETQ. Losses at the gene ends were 4 bases for V and 1 base for J; bases not matched to a gene: 6. This CDR3 is CASSRTSGWGTDTQYF. In nucleotides, the CDR3 is TGCGCCAGCAGCCGGACTAGCGGTTGGGGCACAGATACGCAGTATTTT.

The chain combines TRBV5-1 with TRBJ2-1; no clear D gene. CDR3 length: 13 residues. Germline V gene lookup returns CDR1 SGHRS and CDR2 YFSETQ. With 5 bases removed from V and 4 bases from J, the gap between germline ends came to 10 bases. CDR3: CASSTGSYNEQFF. CDR3 DNA sequence: TGCGCCAGCAGTACCGGGTCATACAATGAGCAGTTCTTC.

Only a few counts were recorded for this clonotype. The genes are TRBV28 and TRBJ1-4, with a possible D match to TRBD1 (5 bases). CDR1 MDHEN and CDR2 SYDVKM come from the germline V gene. The CDR3 consists of 14 residues. The V gene lost 3 bases and the J gene lost 11 bases, with 16 bases spanning the gap. Here the CDR3 reads CASSFREGYGKLFF. CDR3 nucleotides: TGTGCCAGCAGTTTCCGGGAGGGGTATGGGAAACTGTTTTTT.

This sequence joins TRBV7-9 and TRBJ2-1, with no clear D. The V end lost 4 bases, the J end lost 1 base, and 14 bases lay between the germline ends. Per the germline V gene, CDR1 is SEHNR and CDR2 is FQNEAQ (reference sequence). This CDR3 contains 16 residues. CDR3 residues: CASSYRAVGSYNEQFF. DNA for the CDR3: TGTGCCAGCAGCTACCGGGCAGTCGGATCCTACAATGAGCAGTTCTTC.

As for this clonotype: With a much larger clone just one base away, this may be a read error. V usage is TRBV6-6 and J usage is TRBJ1-2; no firm D call. In germline, CDR1 is MNHNY, CDR2 SVGAGI (reference sequence). The CDR3 covers 15 residues. The CDR3 spells CVSSYSGGGNYGYTF. The CDR3 DNA reads as TGTGTCAGCAGTTACTCTGGAGGAGGAAACTATGGCTACACCTTC.

Remarks on this clonotype: A read error may explain this, as a much larger clone is one base away. This chain connects TRBV20-1 to TRBJ1-2; the D gene is possibly TRBD1 (6 bases). This CDR3 region has 12 residues. CDR1 is DFQATT, CDR2 SNEGSKA, per germline (reference sequence). V was pared by 2 bases and J by 5 bases, with 9 bases between. The CDR3 DNA follows: TGCAGTGCTAGACAGGGGTGGTATGGCTACACCTTC. Translating gives CSARQGWYGYTF.

This chain uses TRBV10-3 with TRBJ1-1; 8 bases are shared with TRBD1. The CDR3 extends over 13 amino acids. From germline, CDR1 is ENHRY and CDR2 SYGVKD. V trimming: 8 bases; J trimming: 4 bases; junction bases outside the gene matches: 6. Here the CDR3 reads CAIATDRGTEAFF. The CDR3 DNA follows: TGTGCCATCGCGACAGACAGGGGCACTGAAGCTTTCTTT.

In its sample, this clonotype was seen a few times. This sequence joins TRBV9 and TRBJ2-4; D is uncertain. The end of the DNA is better explained by TRBJ2-7, so the J call may be wrong. The germline CDR1 and CDR2 sequences are SGDLS and YYNGEE. CDR3 length: 13 amino acids. The CDR3, as DNA: TGTGCCAGCAGCGTAGACTTGTTTCACGAGCAGTACTTC. The encoded protein is CASSVDLFHEQYF.

The chain is built from TRBV12-3 or TRBV12-4 and TRBJ2-3; 9 nucleotides line up with TRBD1. V dropped 6 bases and J dropped 11; count of bases not matched to a gene: 15. This CDR3 spans 15 amino acids. CDR3 in amino acids: CASRTGGGRADVQYF. DNA for the CDR3: TGTGCCAGCAGGACAGGGGGAGGACGCGCAGATGTGCAGTATTTT.